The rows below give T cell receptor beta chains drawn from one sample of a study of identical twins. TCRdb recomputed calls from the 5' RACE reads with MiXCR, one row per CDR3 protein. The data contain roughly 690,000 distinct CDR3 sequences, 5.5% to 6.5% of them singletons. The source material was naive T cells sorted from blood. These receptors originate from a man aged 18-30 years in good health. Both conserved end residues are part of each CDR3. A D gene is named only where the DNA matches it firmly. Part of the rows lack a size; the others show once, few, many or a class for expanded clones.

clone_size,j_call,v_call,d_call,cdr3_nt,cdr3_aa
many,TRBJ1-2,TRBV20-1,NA,TGCAGTGCTAGTCAGGGCCTCTATGGCTACACCTTC,CSASQGLYGYTF
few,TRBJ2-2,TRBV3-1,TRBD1,TGTGCCAGCAGCCGAGCTACAGGGGGCGCCGGGGAGCTGTTTTTT,CASSRATGGAGELFF
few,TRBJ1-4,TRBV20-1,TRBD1,TGCAGTGCTAGAGCATCAGGGGGCCCAACTAATGAAAAACTGTTTTTT,CSARASGGPTNEKLFF
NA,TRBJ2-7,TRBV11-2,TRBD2,TGTGCCAGCAGCCTCGGACTAGCGGGAGAGGAACAGTACTTC,CASSLGLAGEEQYF
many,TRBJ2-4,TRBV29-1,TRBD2,TGCAGCGTTGCCGGGACTAGCGGGATTGGGGCCAAAAACATTCAGTACTTC,CSVAGTSGIGAKNIQYF
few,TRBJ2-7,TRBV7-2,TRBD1,TGTGCCAGCAGCTTCAGGACAGGGGCCCACGAGCAGTACTTC,CASSFRTGAHEQYF
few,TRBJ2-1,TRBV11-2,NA,TGTGCCAGCAACAGTAACGGGCCGATCAATGAGCAGTTCTTC,CASNSNGPINEQFF
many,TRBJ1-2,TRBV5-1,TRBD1,TGCGCCAGCAACCCGGGACAGGGGACCTATGGCTACACCTTC,CASNPGQGTYGYTF
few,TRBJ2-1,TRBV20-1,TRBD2,TGCAGTGCTAGAGACCGACTAGCGGCCTACAATGAGCAGTTCTTC,CSARDRLAAYNEQFF
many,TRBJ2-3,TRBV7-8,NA,TGTGCCAGCGGCATCGGGGTAGATACGCAGTATTTT,CASGIGVDTQYF
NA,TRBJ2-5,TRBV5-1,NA,TGCGCCAGCAGCAAGGGGAGCCCACCCGAAGAGACCCAGTACTTC,CASSKGSPPEETQYF
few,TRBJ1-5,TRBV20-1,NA,TGCAGTTCCTCCCGGGGACCCAATCAGCCCCAGCATTTT,CSSSRGPNQPQHF
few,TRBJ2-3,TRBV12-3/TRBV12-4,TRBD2,TGTGCCAGCAGTCGGACTAGACAAACCCCAGATACGCAGTATTTT,CASSRTRQTPDTQYF
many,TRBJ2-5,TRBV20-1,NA,TGCAGTGTTAGGGGCGCTTCTGGGGACCACCAGTACTTC,CSVRGASGDHQYF
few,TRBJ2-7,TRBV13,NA,TGTGCCAGCAGCTTAAGTTCAGGGCGAACCTACGAGCAGTACTTC,CASSLSSGRTYEQYF
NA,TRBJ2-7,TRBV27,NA,TGTGCCAGCAGTAGGTATGGCGGGAAACTCTACGAGCAGTACTTC,CASSRYGGKLYEQYF
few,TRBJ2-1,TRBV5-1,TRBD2,TGCGCCAGCCACCCTGGTGCTGGGACTAGCGACAATGAGCAGTTCTTC,CASHPGAGTSDNEQFF
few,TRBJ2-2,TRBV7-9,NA,TGTGCCAGCAGCTTAGCATCCGCTGGGACCGGGGAGCTGTTTTTT,CASSLASAGTGELFF
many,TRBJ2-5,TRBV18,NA,TGTGCCAGCTCACCTGTAAGGGAGACCCAGTACTTC,CASSPVRETQYF
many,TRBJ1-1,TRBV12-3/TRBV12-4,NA,TGTGCCAGCAGCCGAATCAGGGATGAAGCTTTCTTT,CASSRIRDEAFF
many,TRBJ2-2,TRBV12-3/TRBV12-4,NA,TGTGCCAGCAGTTTATCACAGGTCGCCGGGGAGCTGTTTTTT,CASSLSQVAGELFF
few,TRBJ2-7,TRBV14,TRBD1,TGTGCCAGCAGCCAGACAGGGGTTGGCTACGAGCAGTACTTC,CASSQTGVGYEQYF
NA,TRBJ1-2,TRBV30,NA,TGTGCCTGGGGGGCGATCACCTTC,CAWGAITF
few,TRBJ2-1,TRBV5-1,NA,TGCGCCAGCAGCGTGGACAACTACAATGAGCAGTTCTTC,CASSVDNYNEQFF
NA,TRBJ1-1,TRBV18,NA,TGTGCCAGCTCACGCGGATCCGCGAACACTGAAGCTTTCTTT,CASSRGSANTEAFF
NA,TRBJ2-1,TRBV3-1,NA,TGTGCCAGCAGCCAAGACCGTCCGGGCCCCCGTCAGCAGTTCTTC,CASSQDRPGPRQQFF
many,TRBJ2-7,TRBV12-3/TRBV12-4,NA,TGTGCCAGCAGTGCCCCTAGGGTTGGGTCCTACGAGCAGTACTTC,CASSAPRVGSYEQYF
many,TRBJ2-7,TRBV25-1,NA,TGTGCCAGTCGAACTAGCTCCTACGAGCAGTACTTC,CASRTSSYEQYF
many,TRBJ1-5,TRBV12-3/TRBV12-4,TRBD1,TGTGCCAGCAGTTTATCGACAGGGCCCCATCAGCCCCAGCATTTT,CASSLSTGPHQPQHF
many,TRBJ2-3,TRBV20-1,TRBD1,TGCAGTGCTCCCCCGGACAGGGTACCAGATACGCAGTATTTT,CSAPPDRVPDTQYF
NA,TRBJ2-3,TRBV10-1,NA,TGCGCCAGCTCAACGGACTACTACACAGATACGCAGTATTTT,CASSTDYYTDTQYF
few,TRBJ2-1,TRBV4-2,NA,TGTGCCAGCAGCCAAGGTCCGGGGCTAGCGCTCTACAATGAGCAGTTCTTC,CASSQGPGLALYNEQFF
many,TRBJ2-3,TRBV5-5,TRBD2,TGTGCCAGCAGCTTAGGACTAGCGTTGACAGATACGCAGTATTTT,CASSLGLALTDTQYF
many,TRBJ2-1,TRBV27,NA,TGTGCCAGCAGTTTTCTTAGCGGAAGGGATGAGCAGTTCTTC,CASSFLSGRDEQFF
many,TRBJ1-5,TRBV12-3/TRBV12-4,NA,TGTGCCAGCAGTCCCCCCGGGACCGTGAGCAATCAGCCCCAGCATTTT,CASSPPGTVSNQPQHF
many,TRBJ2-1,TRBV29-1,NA,TGCAGCGTTGAGGGCAGGGGAGCGTACAATGAGCAGTTCTTC,CSVEGRGAYNEQFF
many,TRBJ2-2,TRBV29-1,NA,TGCAGTGCCGGGAGACCCACCGGGGAGCTGTTTTTT,CSAGRPTGELFF
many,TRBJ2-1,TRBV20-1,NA,TGCAGTGCTAGAGATCGTACTAGTGAGCAGTTCTTC,CSARDRTSEQFF
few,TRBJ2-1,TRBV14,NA,TGTGCCAGCAGCCAGGTTTTAAATGAGCAGTTCTTC,CASSQVLNEQFF
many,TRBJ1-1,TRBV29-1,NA,TGCAGCGTTGCCCCGGGAGGGAGCCTTAACACTGAAGCTTTCTTT,CSVAPGGSLNTEAFF
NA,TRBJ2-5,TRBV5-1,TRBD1,TGCGCCAGCAGCTTGTTTGAGACAGGGGGGTCCCGGACCCAGTACTTC,CASSLFETGGSRTQYF
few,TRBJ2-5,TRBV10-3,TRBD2,TGTGCCATCAGTGACGGACTAGCGGGAGTGGGTGAGACCCAGTACTTC,CAISDGLAGVGETQYF
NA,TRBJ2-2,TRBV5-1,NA,TGCGCCAGCAGCTTGGCGGCTGGGTTGGGCACCGGGGAGCTGTTTTTT,CASSLAAGLGTGELFF
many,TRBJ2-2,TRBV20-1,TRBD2,TGCAGTGCTAGAGAACTAGCGGGAGGAGCCGGGGAGCTGTTTTTT,CSARELAGGAGELFF
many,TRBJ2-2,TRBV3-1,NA,TGTGCCAGCAGCTTTCAGGGGACCACCGGGGAGCTGTTTTTT,CASSFQGTTGELFF
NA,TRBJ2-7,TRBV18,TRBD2,TGTGCCAGCTCACGGACTAGCGGGCCCACCTACGAGCAGTACTTC,CASSRTSGPTYEQYF
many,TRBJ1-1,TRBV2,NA,TGTGCCAGCAGGAAGGTGAACACTGAAGCTTTCTTT,CASRKVNTEAFF
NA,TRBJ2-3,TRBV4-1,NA,TGCGCCAGCAGCCAAGCCCCCGTGGGTGGGGGGCTTAGCACAGATACGCAGTATTTT,CASSQAPVGGGLSTDTQYF
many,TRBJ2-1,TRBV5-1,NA,TGCGCCAGCAGCTTGGCCCATGGAGCTAACAATGAGCAGTTCTTC,CASSLAHGANNEQFF
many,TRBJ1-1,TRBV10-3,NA,TGTGCCATCAGGGGACGGGAGAACACTGAAGCTTTCTTT,CAIRGRENTEAFF
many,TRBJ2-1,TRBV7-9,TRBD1,TGTGCCAGCAGGCGGAGGACAGGGGGCTCTTTCTACAATGAGCAGTTCTTC,CASRRRTGGSFYNEQFF
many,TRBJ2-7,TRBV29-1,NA,TGCAGCGTGTTGAAGGGGTATTCCTACGAGCAGTACTTC,CSVLKGYSYEQYF
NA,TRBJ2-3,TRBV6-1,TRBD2,TGTGCCAGCAGACCTTTAGCGGGAGGAAGCACAGATACGCAGTATTTT,CASRPLAGGSTDTQYF